The T cell receptor beta chain described here comes from a study of CD8 T cells in ankylosing spondylitis. This clonotype has just a few counts. What it binds is not known. Study outcomes and limitations: What seemed typical of ankylosing spondylitis blood was a TCR beta motif built from roughly eight highly homologous variants. Several of the motif variants were reported before in synovial fluid and blood from reactive arthritis.

In making TCR beta libraries, quantitative 5'-RACE with molecular barcodes was used. TCRdb used MiXCR to reprocess the 5' RACE reads, holding one entry per CDR3 protein. The table includes a few hundred thousand distinct CDR3 sequences, 20% to 25% detected once. Trimming cost V 3 bases and J 8 bases; bases outside gene matches: 3. The CDR3 consists of 13 residues. CDR1 and CDR2 (germline): DFQATT, SNEGSKA (reference sequence). This sequence joins TRBV20-1 and TRBJ2-1; 11 bases are a match to TRBD2. This sequence was found in a male donor with ankylosing spondylitis. The source material was blood, either unsorted or a sorted T cell fraction (not recorded which). This CDR3 reads CSASLAGGHEQFF. DNA of the CDR3: TGCAGTGCTAGTCTAGCGGGAGGCCATGAGCAGTTCTTC.